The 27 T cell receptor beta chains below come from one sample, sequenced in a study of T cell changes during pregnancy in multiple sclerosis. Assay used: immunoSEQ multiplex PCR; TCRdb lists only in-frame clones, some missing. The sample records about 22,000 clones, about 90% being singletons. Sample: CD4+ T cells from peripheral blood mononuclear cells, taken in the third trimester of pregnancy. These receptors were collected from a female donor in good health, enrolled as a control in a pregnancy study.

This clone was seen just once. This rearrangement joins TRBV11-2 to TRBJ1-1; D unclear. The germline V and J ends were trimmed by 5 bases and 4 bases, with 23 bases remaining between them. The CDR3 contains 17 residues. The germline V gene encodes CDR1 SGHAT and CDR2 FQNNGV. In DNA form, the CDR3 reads TGTGCCAGCAGCCCTTTCCTGAGGTTGGCGAAGTCCACTGAAGCTTTCTTT. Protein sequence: CASSPFLRLAKSTEAFF.

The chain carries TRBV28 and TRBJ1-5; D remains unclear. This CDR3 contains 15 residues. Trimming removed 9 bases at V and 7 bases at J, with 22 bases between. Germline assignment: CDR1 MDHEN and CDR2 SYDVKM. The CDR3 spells CASRVHKVKGQPQHF. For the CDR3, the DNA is TGTGCCAGTCGGGTTCATAAGGTTAAAGGCCAGCCCCAGCATTTT.

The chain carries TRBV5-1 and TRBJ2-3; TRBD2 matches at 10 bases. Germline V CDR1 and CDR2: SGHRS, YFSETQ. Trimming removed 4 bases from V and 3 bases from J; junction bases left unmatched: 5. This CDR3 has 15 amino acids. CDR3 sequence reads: CASSPLAGVTDTQYF. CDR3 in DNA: TGCGCCAGCAGCCCTCTAGCGGGAGTTACAGATACGCAGTATTTT.

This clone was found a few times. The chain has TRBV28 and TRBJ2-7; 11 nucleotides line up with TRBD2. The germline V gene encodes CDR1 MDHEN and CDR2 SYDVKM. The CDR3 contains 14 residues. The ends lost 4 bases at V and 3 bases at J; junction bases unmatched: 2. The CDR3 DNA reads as TGTGCCAGCAGTTCGGGACTAGCGGTCTACGAGCAGTACTTC. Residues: CASSSGLAVYEQYF.

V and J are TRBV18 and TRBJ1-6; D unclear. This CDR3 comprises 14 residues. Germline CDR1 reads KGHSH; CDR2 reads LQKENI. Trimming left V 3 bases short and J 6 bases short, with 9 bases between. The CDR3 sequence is CASSPPTGNSPLHF. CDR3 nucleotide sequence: TGTGCCAGCTCACCCCCGACGGGTAATTCACCCCTCCACTTT.

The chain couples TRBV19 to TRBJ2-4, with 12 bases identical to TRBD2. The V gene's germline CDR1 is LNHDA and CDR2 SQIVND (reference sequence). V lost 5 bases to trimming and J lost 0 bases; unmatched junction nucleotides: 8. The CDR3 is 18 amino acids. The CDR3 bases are TGTGCCAGTAGTGGAGGGCTAGCGGGAGGGCTAGCCAAAAACATTCAGTACTTC. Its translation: CASSGGLAGGLAKNIQYF.

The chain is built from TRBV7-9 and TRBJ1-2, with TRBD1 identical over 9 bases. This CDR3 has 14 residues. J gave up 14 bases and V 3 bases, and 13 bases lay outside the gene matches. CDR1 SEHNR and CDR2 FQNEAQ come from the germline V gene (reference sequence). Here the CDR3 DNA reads TGTGCCAGCAGCTTCGCGGGACAGGGCGGTAGAAAAACCTTC. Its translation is CASSFAGQGGRKTF.

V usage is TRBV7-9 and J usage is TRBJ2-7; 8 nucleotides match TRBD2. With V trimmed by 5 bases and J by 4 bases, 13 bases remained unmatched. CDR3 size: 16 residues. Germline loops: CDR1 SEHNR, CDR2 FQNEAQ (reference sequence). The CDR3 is CASSPPFREGLYEQYF. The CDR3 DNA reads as TGTGCCAGCAGCCCCCCTTTCCGGGAGGGCCTATACGAGCAGTACTTC. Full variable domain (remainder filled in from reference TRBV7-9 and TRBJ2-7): DTGVSQNPRHKITKRGQNVTFRCDPISEHNRLYWYRQTLGQGPEFLTYFQNEAQLEKSRLLSDRFSAERPKGSFSTLEIQRTEQGDSAMYLCASSPPFREGLYEQYFGPGTRLTVT.

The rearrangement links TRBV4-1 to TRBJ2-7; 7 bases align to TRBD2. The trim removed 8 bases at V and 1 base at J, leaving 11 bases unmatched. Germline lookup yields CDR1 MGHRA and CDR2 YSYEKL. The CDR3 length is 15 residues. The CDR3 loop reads CASCREAGESYEQYF. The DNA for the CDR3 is TGCGCCAGCTGCAGGGAGGCGGGAGAGTCCTACGAGCAGTACTTC.

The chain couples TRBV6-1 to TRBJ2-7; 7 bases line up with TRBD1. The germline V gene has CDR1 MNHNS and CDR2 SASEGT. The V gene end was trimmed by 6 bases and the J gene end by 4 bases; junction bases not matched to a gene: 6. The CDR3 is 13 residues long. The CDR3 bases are TGTGCCAGCAGCGAACAGGGGACATACGAGCAGTACTTC. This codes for CASSEQGTYEQYF.

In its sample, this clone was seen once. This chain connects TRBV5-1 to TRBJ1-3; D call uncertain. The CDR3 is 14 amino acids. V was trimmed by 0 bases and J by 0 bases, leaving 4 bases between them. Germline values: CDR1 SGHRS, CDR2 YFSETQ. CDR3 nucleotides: TGCGCCAGCAGCTTGGACAGCTCTGGAAACACCATATATTTT. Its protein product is CASSLDSSGNTIYF.

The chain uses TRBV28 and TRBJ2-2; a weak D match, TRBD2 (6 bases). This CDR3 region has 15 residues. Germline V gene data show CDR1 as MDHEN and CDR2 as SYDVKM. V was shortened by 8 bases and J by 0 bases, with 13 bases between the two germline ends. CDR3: CASRSSAANTGELFF. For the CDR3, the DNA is TGTGCCAGCCGTTCTAGCGCCGCGAACACCGGGGAGCTGTTTTTT.

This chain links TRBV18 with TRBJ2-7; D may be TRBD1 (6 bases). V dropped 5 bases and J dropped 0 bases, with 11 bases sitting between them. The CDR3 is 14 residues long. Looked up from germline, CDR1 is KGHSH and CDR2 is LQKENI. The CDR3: CASSGDRNSYEQYF. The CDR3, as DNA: TGTGCCAGCTCAGGCGACAGGAACTCCTACGAGCAGTACTTC. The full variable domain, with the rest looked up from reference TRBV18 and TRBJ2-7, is NAGVMQNPRHLVRRRGQEARLRCSPMKGHSHVYWYRQLPEEGLKFMVYLQKENIIDESGMPKERFSAEFPKEGPSILRIQQVVRGDSAAYFCASSGDRNSYEQYFGPGTRLTVT.

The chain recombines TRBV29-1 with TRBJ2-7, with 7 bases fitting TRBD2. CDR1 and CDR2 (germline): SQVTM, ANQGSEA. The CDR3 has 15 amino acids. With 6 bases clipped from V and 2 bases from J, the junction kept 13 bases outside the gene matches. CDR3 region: CSVILLGGLPYEQYF. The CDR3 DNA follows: TGCAGCGTGATCCTCCTGGGGGGGTTACCCTACGAGCAGTACTTC.

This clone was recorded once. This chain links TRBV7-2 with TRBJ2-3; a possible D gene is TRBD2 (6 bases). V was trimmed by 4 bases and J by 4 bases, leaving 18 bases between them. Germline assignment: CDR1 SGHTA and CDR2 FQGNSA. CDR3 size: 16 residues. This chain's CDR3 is CASSSVGGGVSDTQYF. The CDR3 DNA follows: TGTGCCAGCAGCTCAGTCGGGGGTGGTGTGTCAGATACGCAGTATTTT.

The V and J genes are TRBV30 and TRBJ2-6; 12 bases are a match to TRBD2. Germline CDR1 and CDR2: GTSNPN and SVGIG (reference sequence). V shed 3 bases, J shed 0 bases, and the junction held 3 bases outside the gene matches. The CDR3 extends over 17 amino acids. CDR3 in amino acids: CAWRGLAGLSGANVLTF. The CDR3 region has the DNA TGTGCCTGGAGGGGACTAGCGGGCCTCTCTGGGGCCAACGTCCTGACTTTC.

The CDR3 region is CASSAGLAGDWETQYF. CDR3 bases: TGTGCCAGCAGCGCTGGGCTAGCGGGAGATTGGGAGACCCAGTACTTC. This rearrangement joins TRBV9 to TRBJ2-5, with TRBD2 matching over 10 bases. The CDR3 contains 16 residues. Germline trimming cut 3 bases from V and 5 bases from J; bases unmatched to any gene: 10. Germline V lookup: CDR1 SGDLS, CDR2 YYNGEE.

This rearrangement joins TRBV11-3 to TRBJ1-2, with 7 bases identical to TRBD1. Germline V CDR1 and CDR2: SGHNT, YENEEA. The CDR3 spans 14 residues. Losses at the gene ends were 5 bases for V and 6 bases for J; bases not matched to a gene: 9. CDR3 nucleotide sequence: TGTGCCAGCAGCCGTTCAGCCCAGGGGGATGGCTACACCTTC. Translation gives CASSRSAQGDGYTF.

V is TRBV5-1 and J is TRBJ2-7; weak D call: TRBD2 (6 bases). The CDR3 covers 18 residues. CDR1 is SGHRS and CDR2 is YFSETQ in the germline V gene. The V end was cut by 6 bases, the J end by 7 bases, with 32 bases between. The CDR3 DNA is TGCGCCAGCACCGATTTGCGCCTCTCGGACGGCCCGGGGAGGGAGCAGTACTTC. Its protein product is CASTDLRLSDGPGREQYF.

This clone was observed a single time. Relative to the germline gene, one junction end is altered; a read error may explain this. CDR3 nucleotides: TGCAGCGTTAAGGGTGCGGTACACCGGGGAGCTGTTTTT. Protein sequence: CSVKGAVHRGAVF. V gene TRBV29-1 combines with J gene TRBJ2-2; D perhaps matches TRBD2 (5 bases). There are 13 residues in the CDR3. The V gene's germline CDR1 is SQVTM and CDR2 ANQGSEA.

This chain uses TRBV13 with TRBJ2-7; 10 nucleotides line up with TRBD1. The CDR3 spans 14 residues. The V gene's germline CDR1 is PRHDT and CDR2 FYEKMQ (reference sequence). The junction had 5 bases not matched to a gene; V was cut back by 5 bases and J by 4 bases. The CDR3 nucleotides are TGTGCCAGCAGCAACCGGGACAGGGGTTACGAGCAGTACTTC. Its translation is CASSNRDRGYEQYF.

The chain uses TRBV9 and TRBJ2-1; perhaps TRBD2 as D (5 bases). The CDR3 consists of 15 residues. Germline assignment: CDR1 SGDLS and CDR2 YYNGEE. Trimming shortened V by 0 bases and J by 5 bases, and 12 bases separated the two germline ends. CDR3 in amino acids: CASSVASQRDNEQFF. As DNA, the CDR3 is TGTGCCAGCAGCGTAGCTAGCCAAAGGGACAATGAGCAGTTCTTC.

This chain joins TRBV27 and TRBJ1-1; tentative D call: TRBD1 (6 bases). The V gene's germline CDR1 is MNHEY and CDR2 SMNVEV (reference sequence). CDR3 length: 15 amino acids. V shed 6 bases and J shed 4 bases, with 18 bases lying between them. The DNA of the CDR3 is TGTGCCAGCAGCTTAGAAGGGGGTGGCGGCACTGAAGCTTTCTTT. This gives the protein CASSLEGGGGTEAFF.

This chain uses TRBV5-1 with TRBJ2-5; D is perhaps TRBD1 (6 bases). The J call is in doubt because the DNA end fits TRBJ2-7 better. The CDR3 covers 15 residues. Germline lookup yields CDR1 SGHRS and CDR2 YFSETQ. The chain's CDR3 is CASSNRDTHSYEQYF. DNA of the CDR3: TGCGCCAGCAGCAACCGGGACACCCACTCCTACGAGCAGTACTTC.

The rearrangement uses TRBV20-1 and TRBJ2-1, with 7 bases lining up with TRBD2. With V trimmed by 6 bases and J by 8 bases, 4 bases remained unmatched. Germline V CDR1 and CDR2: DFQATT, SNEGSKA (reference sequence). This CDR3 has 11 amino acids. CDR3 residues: CSAIAGDEQFF. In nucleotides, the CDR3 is TGCAGTGCCATAGCGGGTGATGAGCAGTTCTTC.

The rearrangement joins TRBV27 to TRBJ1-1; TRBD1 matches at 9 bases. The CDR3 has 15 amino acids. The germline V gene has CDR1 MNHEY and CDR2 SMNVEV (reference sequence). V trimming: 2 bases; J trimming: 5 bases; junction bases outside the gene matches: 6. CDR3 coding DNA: TGTGCCAGCAGTTTACTGGGACAGGGAGGAACTGAAGCTTTCTTT. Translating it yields CASSLLGQGGTEAFF.

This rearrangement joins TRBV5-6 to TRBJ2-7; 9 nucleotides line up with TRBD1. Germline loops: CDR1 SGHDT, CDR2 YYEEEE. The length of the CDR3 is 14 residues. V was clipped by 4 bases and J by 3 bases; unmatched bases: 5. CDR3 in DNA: TGTGCCAGCAGCGATACAGGGGGCGACTACGAGCAGTACTTC. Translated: CASSDTGGDYEQYF.